This T cell receptor beta chain was found in a study of cytomegalovirus exposure and HLA in healthy donors. For this clone: Its antigen remains unknown.

General study results and limits: For most TCR sequences rarity was the rule, although some public TCRs occurred in many donors. Both high specificity and high sensitivity reportedly marked the classifier's diagnosis of cytomegalovirus status.

V was pared by 10 bases and J by 0 bases, with 7 bases of the junction left unmatched. CDR1 and CDR2 (germline): MNHEY, SVGAGI. The CDR3 consists of 15 residues. The PCR made use of 60 Vbeta and 13 Jbeta primers. As processed by the authors: An analysis performed later counted roughly 79 million unique TCR beta chains (approximately 12 million of them shared). Repertoires were generated with immunoSEQ multiplex PCR, while TCRdb's copy carries only in-frame clones and drops some. That table supplies the V and J calls and clone size; D and trimming were determined from the DNA. Among roughly 250,000 clones listed, about 80% were seen once. At collection, donors were nominally healthy, but unrecorded immune exposures were probable.

This TCR was recovered from a girl aged 2 to 9 in good health and CMV-seronegative. The chain links TRBV6-5 to TRBJ1-3, with 9 bases fitting TRBD1. The sequenced sample consisted of PBMCs. CDR3 amino acids: CATRDRAVSGNTIYF. The CDR3 DNA is TGTGCCACCCGGGACAGGGCTGTCTCTGGAAACACCATATATTTT.